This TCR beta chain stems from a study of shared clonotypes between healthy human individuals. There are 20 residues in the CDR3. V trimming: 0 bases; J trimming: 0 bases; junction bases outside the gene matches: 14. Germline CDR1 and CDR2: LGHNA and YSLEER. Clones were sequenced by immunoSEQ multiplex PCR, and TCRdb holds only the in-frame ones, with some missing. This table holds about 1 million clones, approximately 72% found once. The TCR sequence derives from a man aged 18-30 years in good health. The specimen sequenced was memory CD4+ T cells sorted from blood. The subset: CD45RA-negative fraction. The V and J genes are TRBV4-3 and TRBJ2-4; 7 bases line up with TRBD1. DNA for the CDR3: TGCGCCAGCAGCCAAGAAGGGTTGGGACAGATTCACATAGCCAAAAACATTCAGTACTTC. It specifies CASSQEGLGQIHIAKNIQYF.